This TCR beta chain came from a study of CD8 T cells in ankylosing spondylitis. Overall study results and limits: Roughly eight highly homologous variants made up a TCR beta motif that seemed to typify ankylosing spondylitis blood.

The V and J ends lost 3 bases and 4 bases, in that order; junction bases with no gene match: 7. This CDR3 has 16 amino acids. Germline V gene sequence: CDR1 SGHRS, CDR2 YFSETQ. Of note for this clonotype: As yet, its antigen is unknown.

Library preparation for TCR beta used quantitative 5'-RACE with molecular barcodes. MiXCR was run by TCRdb on the 5' RACE reads, yielding one entry per CDR3 protein. This table holds a few hundred thousand distinct CDR3 sequences, over 15% found once. Sequences were obtained from blood, either unsorted or a sorted T cell fraction (not recorded which). The chain joins TRBV5-1 to TRBJ2-1; 10 nucleotides line up with TRBD2. The receptor comes from a male donor with ankylosing spondylitis. The CDR3 is CASSSDSGLAYNEQFF. CDR3 DNA: TGCGCCAGCAGCTCTGATTCGGGACTAGCGTACAATGAGCAGTTCTTC.